These 19 T cell receptor beta chains were sequenced from one sample in a study of tumor and adjacent non-tumor tissue in lung cancer. RNA was extracted from bulk tissue without any cell sorting. A modified ARM-PCR protocol with three rounds of nested PCR amplified TCRbeta. A single record per CDR3 protein comes from TCRdb applying MiXCR to the multiplex PCR reads. The sample shows about 76,000 distinct CDR3 sequences, about two thirds of them seen only once. Material: lung tumor tissue. The receptors were gathered from a woman in her 70s with non-small cell lung cancer.

Note on this clonotype: One junction end disagrees with the germline gene, perhaps due to a read error. The rearrangement uses TRBV5-4 and TRBJ2-5; 7 nucleotides align to TRBD2. The CDR3 consists of 14 residues. The germline V gene encodes CDR1 SGHNT and CDR2 YYREEE (reference sequence). The CDR3 region has the DNA TGTGACAGCAACACTTCACTAGCGCCCGAGACCCAGTACTTC. It encodes CDSNTSLAPETQYF. Combining the CDR3 with reference TRBV5-4 and TRBJ2-5 gives the whole variable domain ETGVTQSPTHLIKTRGQQVTLRCSSQSGHNTVSWYQQALGQGPQFIFQYYREEENGRGNFPPRFSGLQFPNYSSELNVNALELDDSALYLCDSNTSLAPETQYFGPGTRLLVL.

As concerns this clonotype: At one end the junction does not follow the germline gene, possibly because of a read error. The chain's CDR3 is CASSLAVGVYNERFF. CDR3 bases: TGTGCCAGCAGCTTAGCAGTGGGAGTCTACAATGAGCGGTTCTTC. The chain uses TRBV11-2 and TRBJ2-1, with D perhaps TRBD2 (5 bases). The CDR3 sequence is 15 residues long. Germline V gives CDR1 SGHAT, CDR2 FQNNGV. Complete variable domain (other parts from reference TRBV11-2 and TRBJ2-1): EAGVAQSPRYKIIEKRQSVAFWCNPISGHATLYWYQQILGQGPKLLIQFQNNGVVDDSQLPKDRFSAERLKGVDSTLKIQPAKLEDSAVYLCASSLAVGVYNERFFGPGTRLTVL.

Note on this clonotype: At one end the junction does not follow the germline gene, possibly because of a read error. The chain uses TRBV6-6 and TRBJ2-2; D is possibly TRBD1 (7 bases). Looked up from germline, CDR1 is MNHNY and CDR2 is SVGAGI (reference sequence). The CDR3 contains 15 residues. CDR3 protein: CAGSRQGGGTGELFF. In DNA form, the CDR3 reads TGTGCCGGCAGTAGACAGGGAGGTGGGACCGGGGAACTGTTTTTT.

This clonotype appeared many times. The chain links TRBV6-5 to TRBJ1-2, with 7 bases matching TRBD1. This CDR3 has 12 residues. V shed 6 bases and J 7 bases; nucleotides not matched to a gene: 5. Germline CDR1 reads MNHEY; CDR2 reads SVGAGI. CDR3 in DNA: TGTGCCAGCAGGCAGGGGGTGTTTGGCTACACCTTC. Protein sequence: CASRQGVFGYTF.

In the case of this clonotype: This may be a read error, as it is one base from a much larger clone. This rearrangement joins TRBV30 to TRBJ2-5; 8 nucleotides line up with TRBD2. The CDR3 covers 17 residues. Germline values: CDR1 GTSNPN, CDR2 SVGIG (reference sequence). V gave up 2 bases and J gave up 0 bases; unmatched junction bases: 11. CDR3 nucleotide sequence: TGTGCCTGGAGTAGGCTAGCGGGCCTGCAGGACCAAGAGACCCAGTACTTC. As protein: CAWSRLAGLQDQETQYF.

With respect to this clonotype: Germline and junction disagree at one end, which may indicate a read error. The V gene is TRBV11-3, the J gene TRBJ2-1; possibly TRBD1 for D (5 bases). The CDR3 runs 15 residues. Germline CDR1 and CDR2: SGHNT and YENEEA. This CDR3 is CVSSRGQTRCNEQFF. The CDR3 nucleotides read TGTGTCAGCAGCCGCGGACAAACTCGCTGCAATGAGCAGTTCTTC.

Concerning this clonotype itself: Compared with germline, one end of the junction differs, possibly owing to a read error. The chain has TRBV5-4 and TRBJ2-6; D may match TRBD1 or TRBD2 (6 bases each). The CDR3 covers 15 residues. Germline V lookup: CDR1 SGHNT, CDR2 YYREEE (reference sequence). DNA for the CDR3: TGTGCCAGCAGCTTCAAGGGAAGGGGGGCCGACGTCCTAACTTTC. Protein sequence: CASSFKGRGADVLTF.

The gene calls are TRBV29-1 and TRBJ1-1; 8 bases are a match to TRBD1. With V trimmed by 6 bases and J by 14 bases, 8 bases remained unmatched. The CDR3 spans 10 residues. The germline CDR1 and CDR2 sequences are SQVTM and ANQGSEA. The CDR3 loop is CSVEDRVTFF. Written as DNA, the CDR3 is TGCAGCGTCGAGGACAGGGTGACCTTCTTT.

The CDR3 loop is CASSLGNTIYF. DNA for the CDR3: TGTGCCAGCAGCTTAGGAAACACCATATATTTT. This chain connects TRBV7-9 to TRBJ1-3, with unresolved D. This CDR3 region has 11 residues. V lost 1 base to trimming and J lost 5 bases, with 0 bases between them. Germline CDR1 is SEHNR and CDR2 is FQNEAQ (reference sequence). The whole variable domain, remainder taken from reference TRBV7-9 and TRBJ1-3, is DTGVSQNPRHKITKRGQNVTFRCDPISEHNRLYWYRQTLGQGPEFLTYFQNEAQLEKSRLLSDRFSAERPKGSFSTLEIQRTEQGDSAMYLCASSLGNTIYFGEGSWLTVV.

DNA of the CDR3: TGTGCCAGCAGTGATACTAACGGGAGCACAGATACGCAGTATTTT. Protein: CASSDTNGSTDTQYF. The chain recombines TRBV6-1 with TRBJ2-3; D call uncertain. Germline V CDR1 and CDR2: MNHNS, SASEGT. This CDR3 has 15 amino acids. Trimming cost V 3 bases and J 0 bases, with 10 bases left between them.

On this clonotype: The conserved closing phenylalanine or tryptophan is absent in this CDR3, likely reflecting a read error. No DNA is shown, since the ends of the CDR3 on it are uncertain; the CDR3 is the one TCRdb lists. This chain joins TRBV6-5 and TRBJ2-5; the table's D call, TRBD2, has no DNA check behind it. CDR1 is MNHEY and CDR2 is SVGAGI in the germline V gene. The CDR3 adds up to 16 amino acids, both ends counted. CDR3: CANSYSLGEGEETHYS.

In regard to this clonotype: The junction departs from the called germline gene at one end, perhaps through a read error. V usage is TRBV12-3 or TRBV12-4 and J usage is TRBJ2-5; the D gene could be TRBD1 or TRBD2 (5 bases each). CDR3 length: 13 amino acids. For the CDR3, the DNA is TGTACCAGCGAGGGGACCTCCCAGGAGACCCAGTACTTC. Amino acids: CTSEGTSQETQYF.

This clonotype was counted ten times or more. The rearrangement links TRBV20-1 to TRBJ1-1; D uncertain. CDR1 and CDR2 from the germline V gene are DFQATT and SNEGSKA (reference sequence). V was trimmed by 2 bases and J by 11 bases, leaving 12 bases between them. This CDR3 has 11 amino acids. The CDR3: CSARQATPAFF. The CDR3 DNA is TGCAGTGCTAGACAGGCAACCCCGGCTTTCTTT.

This clonotype was recorded only once. The chain has TRBV6-2 or TRBV6-3 and TRBJ1-5, with 10 positions matching TRBD1. Per the germline V gene, CDR1 is MNHEY and CDR2 is SVGEGT. The CDR3 loop spans 16 amino acids. V was clipped by 7 bases and J by 5 bases; unmatched bases: 11. Here the CDR3 reads CASNYAGTGDHQPQHF. CDR3 in DNA: TGTGCCAGCAATTATGCCGGGACAGGGGACCATCAGCCCCAGCATTTT.

The V gene is TRBV29-1, the J gene TRBJ2-7; the D gene is possibly TRBD2 (6 bases). Germline CDR1 reads SQVTM; CDR2 reads ANQGSEA. The length of the CDR3 is 13 residues. The CDR3 region is CRARPSASYEQYF. CDR3 DNA sequence: TGCAGGGCTAGGCCTAGCGCCTCCTACGAGCAGTACTTC.

The rearrangement joins TRBV11-2 to TRBJ1-6, with 9 bases fitting TRBD1. This CDR3 spans 14 amino acids. Germline values: CDR1 SGHAT, CDR2 FQNNGV. The ends lost 5 bases at V and 10 bases at J; junction bases unmatched: 6. The CDR3 loop is CASSMTGGESPLHF. The CDR3 nucleotides are TGTGCCAGCAGCATGACAGGGGGTGAGTCACCCCTCCACTTT.

With regard to this clonotype: A much larger clonotype is one base distant, so this may be a read error. This rearrangement joins TRBV28 to TRBJ2-7, with TRBD1 matching over 7 bases. The CDR3 spans 13 residues. The V gene's germline CDR1 is MDHEN and CDR2 SYDVKM. V gave up 8 bases and J gave up 6 bases; unmatched junction bases: 10. The DNA of the CDR3 is TGTGCCAGCGCGAGGGGGCCCCAAGCCGAGCAGTACTTC. Translation gives CASARGPQAEQYF.

This clonotype was seen a handful of times. A junction end diverges from the germline sequence, so it may reflect a read error. The rearrangement links TRBV24-1 to TRBJ2-3, with D uncertain. Germline V gene sequence: CDR1 KGHDR, CDR2 SFDVKD. The CDR3 length is 15 residues. CDR3 in amino acids: CATSDSAGLTDTQYF. The CDR3 DNA reads as TGTGCCACCAGCGATTCGGCAGGCCTCACAGATACGCAGTATTTT.

Only one count was recorded for this clonotype. V gene TRBV5-4 combines with J gene TRBJ1-2; the D is unclear. Germline V gene lookup returns CDR1 SGHNT and CDR2 YYREEE (reference sequence). This CDR3 is 16 amino acids long. V was pared by 4 bases and J by 0 bases, with 16 bases between. CDR3 protein: CASSLLPGVPNYGYTF. The CDR3, as DNA: TGTGCCAGCAGCCTGTTACCCGGGGTCCCTAACTATGGCTACACCTTC.